The 14 T cell receptor beta chains given below trace back to one sample, sequenced in a study of early T cells in non-severe SARS-CoV-2 infection. Using its own MiXCR run on the 5' RACE reads, TCRdb lists one record per CDR3 protein. The sample includes around 100,000 distinct CDR3 sequences, around 13% of them seen just once. Sequencing was carried out using whole blood. These receptors were taken from an adult who was a healthcare worker with PCR-confirmed SARS-CoV-2 infection or an uninfected control (not recorded which).

This clonotype was observed a handful of times. The J gene is TRBJ2-2, the V gene TRBV7-9; D uncertain. Per germline, CDR1 SEHNR and CDR2 FQNEAQ (reference sequence). There are 13 residues in the CDR3. V dropped 2 bases and J dropped 7 bases, with 8 bases sitting between them. CDR3 protein: CASSLLSVGELFF. CDR3 bases: TGTGCCAGCAGCTTATTGTCGGTCGGGGAGCTGTTTTTT.

The chain employs TRBV11-1 and TRBJ2-1, with 7 bases fitting TRBD2. The CDR3 spans 12 residues. The V and J ends lost 1 base and 15 bases, in that order; junction bases with no gene match: 6. Germline values: CDR1 SGHAT, CDR2 FQDESV (reference sequence). The CDR3 DNA is TGTGCCAGCAGCTTAGGAGGCGGGAGCCCGTTCTTC. Translation: CASSLGGGSPFF.

This clonotype was counted a few times. The chain joins TRBV5-6 to TRBJ2-7; 11 bases fit TRBD2. The CDR3 has 15 residues. Germline CDR1 is SGHDT and CDR2 is YYEEEE. Trimming took 6 bases from V and 2 from J; bases not matched to a gene: 7. The CDR3: CASKISGRGAYEQYF. In DNA form, the CDR3 reads TGTGCCAGCAAGATTAGCGGGAGGGGAGCCTACGAGCAGTACTTC.

This clonotype was recorded at least ten times. Written as DNA, the CDR3 is TGTGCCAGCAGCCGAGAGCGGACCTACGAGCAGTACTTC. Protein: CASSRERTYEQYF. V and J are TRBV7-2 and TRBJ2-7; a possible D gene is TRBD2 (5 bases). V was clipped by 5 bases and J by 2 bases, with 10 bases between them. The CDR3 is 13 residues long. CDR1 and CDR2 (germline): SGHTA, FQGNSA.

This clonotype has at least ten counts. V is TRBV12-3 or TRBV12-4 and J is TRBJ1-2, with 9 bases that match TRBD1. V trimming: 7 bases; J trimming: 7 bases; junction bases outside the gene matches: 4. The CDR3 totals 12 residues. The DNA of the CDR3 is TGTGCCAGCATCACAGGGGGCTCTGGCTACACCTTC. It is translated as CASITGGSGYTF.

This clonotype was recorded once. A much larger clone sits a single nucleotide away, making a read error possible. The rearrangement uses TRBV28 and TRBJ2-7; D unresolved. CDR3 length: 14 amino acids. The V end was cut by 4 bases, the J end by 2 bases, with 12 bases between. Germline assignment: CDR1 MDHEN and CDR2 SYDVKM. Written as DNA, the CDR3 is TGTGCCAGCAGTTCCCTGGAGTTGGCCTACGAGCAGTACTTC. This translates into CASSSLELAYEQYF.

There are many counts of this clonotype. The chain joins TRBV20-1 to TRBJ2-7; TRBD2 agrees at 9 bases. The V gene's germline CDR1 is DFQATT and CDR2 SNEGSKA (reference sequence). The CDR3 extends over 14 amino acids. V dropped 6 bases and J dropped 1; count of bases not matched to a gene: 7. The CDR3 protein is CSAFSTSGSYEQYF. Written as DNA, the CDR3 is TGCAGTGCCTTCTCGACTAGCGGTTCCTACGAGCAGTACTTC.

This clonotype showed up many times. The V and J genes are TRBV15 and TRBJ2-4; D unresolved. In germline, CDR1 is LNHNV, CDR2 YYDKDF (reference sequence). This CDR3 is built from 13 residues. The V end was cut by 5 bases, the J end by 8 bases, with 13 bases between. The CDR3 sequence: CATSPEEGHIQYF. The CDR3 coding sequence is TGTGCCACCAGCCCTGAAGAAGGGCACATTCAGTACTTC.

This clonotype was found many times. The chain carries TRBV15 and TRBJ2-1; the match to TRBD2 covers 13 bases. The junction had 5 bases not matched to a gene; V was cut back by 5 bases and J by 4 bases. Germline V lookup: CDR1 LNHNV, CDR2 YYDKDF (reference sequence). The CDR3 loop spans 16 amino acids. The CDR3 DNA is TGTGCCACCAGCGCCCAGGGACTAGCGGGGTACAATGAGCAGTTCTTC. This gives the protein CATSAQGLAGYNEQFF.

This clonotype was counted only a few times. V is TRBV6-5 and J is TRBJ1-6; TRBD1 matches 8 bases. Trimming took 8 bases from V and 10 from J; bases not matched to a gene: 7. The germline V gene has CDR1 MNHEY and CDR2 SVGAGI. The CDR3 spans 13 residues. DNA of the CDR3: TGTGCCAGCGGACGGACAGGGAGCTCACCCCTCCACTTT. It translates to CASGRTGSSPLHF.

This clonotype was recorded at least ten times. V usage is TRBV20-1 and J usage is TRBJ2-5, with D hard to call. The CDR3 is 13 amino acids. From germline, CDR1 is DFQATT and CDR2 SNEGSKA (reference sequence). V was cut by 7 bases and J by 5 bases, with 17 bases left in between. The CDR3: CSDTRSLKETQYF. CDR3 bases: TGCAGTGACACCCGAAGCCTCAAGGAGACCCAGTACTTC.

This clonotype has a count of ten or more. V and J are TRBV4-1 and TRBJ2-5; 7 nucleotides align to TRBD1. V gave up 5 bases and J gave up 5 bases; unmatched junction bases: 8. Germline loops: CDR1 MGHRA, CDR2 YSYEKL. This CDR3 spans 14 amino acids. The DNA of the CDR3 is TGCGCCAGCAGCTACAGGGGAATCCGGGAGACCCAGTACTTC. Its translation: CASSYRGIRETQYF.

The DNA of the CDR3 is TGCGCCAGCAGCCAATTTCGACTAGCGGGAGTGGCCCAGTACTTC. Protein sequence: CASSQFRLAGVAQYF. The V call is TRBV4-1, the J call TRBJ2-5, with TRBD2 matching 12 bases. There are 15 residues in the CDR3. Trimming took 2 bases from V and 9 from J; bases not matched to a gene: 7. CDR1 and CDR2 from the germline V gene are MGHRA and YSYEKL.

The chain couples TRBV19 to TRBJ2-7; D not resolved. CDR3 size: 9 residues. Trimming pared 11 bases from V and 12 bases from J, leaving 14 bases between. CDR1 and CDR2 (germline): LNHDA, SQIVND (reference sequence). The chain's CDR3 is CACPWFPYF. The CDR3 DNA sequence: TGTGCCTGCCCTTGGTTTCCGTACTTC.